This TCR beta chain was observed in a study of technical replicates of blood from a handful of donors. TCRdb keeps only in-frame clones here, not all; method: immunoSEQ multiplex PCR. This table holds fewer than 85,000 clones, about 95% found once. The clonotype was recovered from a human donor in good health. Specimen: T cells isolated from PBMCs.

This chain's CDR3 is CASSSLSGRLAYEQYF. In DNA, the CDR3 is TGTGCCAGCAGTTCCCTTTCTGGCAGACTAGCCTACGAGCAGTACTTC. This chain joins TRBV6-5 and TRBJ2-7; perhaps TRBD2 as D (6 bases). Germline V gives CDR1 MNHEY, CDR2 SVGAGI. Trimming took 4 bases from V and 2 from J, leaving 18 bases between them. This CDR3 is 16 amino acids long.